This T cell receptor (beta chain) was obtained from a study of cytomegalovirus exposure and HLA in healthy donors. Study-level background: An early release of data contained some 80 million unique TCRs, which came from HLA-typed donors.

The CDR3 totals 15 residues. J lost 5 bases, V lost 0 bases, and 7 bases had no gene match. Germline V gene data show CDR1 as LNHNV and CDR2 as YYDKDF (reference sequence). PCR used 60 Vbeta primers and 13 Jbeta primers. Method: immunoSEQ multiplex PCR; TCRdb's copy keeps in-frame clones and lacks some. The sample lists roughly 150,000 clones, about 81% seen once, with approximately 0.87% in the top ten. The sample consisted of PBMCs. The chain joins TRBV15 to TRBJ2-7; TRBD2 matches 7 bases. This sequence was found in a girl aged 2 to 10 in good health and CMV-seropositive. The CDR3 DNA is TGTGCCACCAGCAGAGAAGCGGGATGGTTGAACGAGCAGTACTTC. It translates to CATSREAGWLNEQYF.